Listed below are T cell receptor beta chains from one sample, sequenced in a study of cytomegalovirus exposure and HLA in healthy donors. Using immunoSEQ multiplex PCR, the repertoire was profiled, and TCRdb retains in-frame clones only, with some absent. The sample features 130,000 or so clones, with 1.5% to 2% in its top ten. The sample was PBMCs. These receptors were taken from a man aged 18 to 29 in good health and CMV-seronegative. Each CDR3 is given with its conserved first and last residue. The D gene is left open where the match is weak.

j_gene	d_gene	v_gene	CDR3aa	CDR3nt
TRBJ2-7	TRBD1	TRBV5-1	CASSFLSGTGSYEQYF	TGCGCCAGCAGCTTCCTAAGCGGGACAGGGTCATACGAGCAGTACTTC
TRBJ2-2	.	TRBV7-2	CASSIQGGGGELFF	TGTGCCAGCAGCATCCAGGGGGGCGGCGGGGAGCTGTTTTTT
TRBJ1-5	.	TRBV19	CASSFSGNQPQHF	TGTGCCAGTAGTTTTTCAGGGAATCAGCCCCAGCATTTT
TRBJ1-2	TRBD1	TRBV7-9	CASSGPGGGYTF	TGTGCCAGCAGCGGCCCAGGGGGTGGCTACACCTTC
TRBJ1-4	.	TRBV28	CATFPPYATNEKLFF	TGTGCCACTTTCCCCCCCTATGCAACTAATGAAAAACTGTTTTTT
TRBJ2-3	TRBD2	TRBV7-3	CASSPSGGTDTQYF	TGTGCCAGCAGCCCAAGCGGGGGGACAGATACGCAGTATTTT
TRBJ2-2	.	TRBV11-3	CASSSVGGQGTGELFF	TGTGCCAGCAGCTCTGTCGGGGGGCAAGGCACCGGGGAGCTGTTTTTT
TRBJ1-5	TRBD1	TRBV15	CATSPRGGRQGSPQPQHF	TGTGCCACCAGCCCCCGCGGTGGGCGACAGGGTTCCCCCCAGCCCCAGCATTTT
TRBJ1-6	.	TRBV29-1	CSVVWDNQPNSPLHF	TGCAGCGTTGTATGGGACAACCAACCCAATTCACCCCTCCACTTT
TRBJ1-2	TRBD1	TRBV10-3	CAISPDRVNGYTF	TGTGCCATCAGTCCGGACAGGGTAAATGGCTACACCTTC
TRBJ2-5	TRBD2	TRBV28	CASNTGGETQYF	TGTGCCAGCAACACGGGAGGAGAGACCCAGTACTTC
TRBJ1-2	.	TRBV5-1	CASSLRGSSGYTF	TGCGCCAGCAGCTTAAGGGGTTCGAGTGGCTACACCTTC
TRBJ1-2	TRBD1	TRBV18	CASSSRDSTNYGYTF	TGTGCCAGCTCAAGTAGGGACAGTACTAACTATGGCTACACCTTC
TRBJ2-3	TRBD2	TRBV29-1	CSGGGTASTDTQYF	TGCAGCGGGGGGGGGACCGCCAGCACAGATACGCAGTATTTT
TRBJ2-7	TRBD1	TRBV7-9	CASSLGTAESYEQYF	TGTGCCAGCAGCTTGGGGACAGCTGAATCCTACGAGCAGTACTTC
TRBJ2-7	TRBD2	TRBV29-1	CSGLAGNYEQYF	TGCAGCGGACTAGCGGGAAACTACGAGCAGTACTTC
TRBJ2-1	.	TRBV27	CASSFRSNLQMLDYNEQFF	TGTGCCAGCAGTTTTAGGTCGAACTTACAAATGCTAGATTACAATGAGCAGTTCTTC
TRBJ2-1	.	TRBV7-9	CASSLTANNEQFF	TGTGCCAGCAGCTTGACAGCTAACAATGAGCAGTTCTTC
TRBJ1-5	.	TRBV6-5	CASSLQGPNQPQHF	TGTGCCAGCAGTCTCCAGGGGCCCAATCAGCCCCAGCATTTT
TRBJ2-2	TRBD2	TRBV5-1	CASIWTSGNTGELFF	TGCGCCAGCATCTGGACTAGCGGGAATACCGGGGAGCTGTTTTTT
TRBJ2-7	.	TRBV4-3	CASSPEKGSYEQYF	TGCGCCAGCAGCCCCGAGAAGGGGTCCTACGAGCAGTACTTC
TRBJ1-5	.	TRBV29-1	CSVATLWGQNQPQHF	TGCAGCGTTGCAACTTTATGGGGGCAGAATCAGCCCCAGCATTTT
TRBJ2-1	.	TRBV19	CASSIPDYNEQFF	TGTGCCAGTAGTATCCCAGACTACAATGAGCAGTTCTTC
TRBJ2-7	.	TRBV19	CASSQQGAYEQYF	TGTGCCAGTAGTCAGCAGGGCGCCTACGAGCAGTACTTC
TRBJ1-2	.	TRBV7-3	CASSLTSIDGYTF	TGTGCCAGCAGCTTAACCAGTATCGATGGCTACACCTTC
TRBJ1-4	TRBD1	TRBV5-6	CASRLTGVGEKLFF	TGTGCCAGCAGATTGACAGGGGTTGGGGAAAAACTGTTTTTT
TRBJ2-1	.	TRBV11-2	CASSFLSSYNEQFF	TGTGCCAGCAGCTTCCTGAGCTCCTACAATGAGCAGTTCTTC
TRBJ1-3	.	TRBV10-2	CASSESLLNTIYF	TGCGCCAGCAGTGAGTCCTTATTAAACACCATATATTTT